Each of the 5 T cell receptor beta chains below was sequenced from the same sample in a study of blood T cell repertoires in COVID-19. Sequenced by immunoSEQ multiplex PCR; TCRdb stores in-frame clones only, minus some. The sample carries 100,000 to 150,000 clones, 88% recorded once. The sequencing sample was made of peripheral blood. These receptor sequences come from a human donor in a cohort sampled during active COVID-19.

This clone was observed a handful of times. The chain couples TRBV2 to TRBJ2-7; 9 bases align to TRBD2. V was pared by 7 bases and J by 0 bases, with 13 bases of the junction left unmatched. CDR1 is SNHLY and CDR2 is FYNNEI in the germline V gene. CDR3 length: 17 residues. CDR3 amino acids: CASNLGGGRAVSYEQYF. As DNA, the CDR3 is TGTGCCAGCAACCTCGGGGGCGGGAGGGCCGTCTCCTACGAGCAGTACTTC.

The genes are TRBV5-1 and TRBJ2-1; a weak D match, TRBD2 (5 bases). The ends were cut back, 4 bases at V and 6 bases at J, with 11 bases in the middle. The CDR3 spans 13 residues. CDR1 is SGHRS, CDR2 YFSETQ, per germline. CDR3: CASSQTGINEQFF. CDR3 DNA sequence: TGCGCCAGCAGCCAGACGGGAATCAATGAGCAGTTCTTC.

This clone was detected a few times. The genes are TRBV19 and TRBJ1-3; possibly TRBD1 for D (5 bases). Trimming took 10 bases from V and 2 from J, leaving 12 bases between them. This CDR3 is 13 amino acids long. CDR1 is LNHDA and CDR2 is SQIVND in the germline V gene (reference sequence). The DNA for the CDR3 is TGTGCCACCAACGACAGAGCTGGAAACACCATATATTTT. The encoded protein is CATNDRAGNTIYF.

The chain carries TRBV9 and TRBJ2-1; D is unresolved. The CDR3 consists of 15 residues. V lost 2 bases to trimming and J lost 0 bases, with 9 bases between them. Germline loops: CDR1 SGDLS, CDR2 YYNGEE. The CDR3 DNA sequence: TGTGCCAGCAGCGTGGGCAGCAGCTCCTACAATGAGCAGTTCTTC. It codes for CASSVGSSSYNEQFF.

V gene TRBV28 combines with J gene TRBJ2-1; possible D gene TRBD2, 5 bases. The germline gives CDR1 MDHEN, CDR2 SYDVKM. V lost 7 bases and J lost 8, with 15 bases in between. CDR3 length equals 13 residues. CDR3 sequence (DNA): TGTGCCAGCACGGACGGGGAAATACATGAGCAGTTCTTC. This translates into CASTDGEIHEQFF.